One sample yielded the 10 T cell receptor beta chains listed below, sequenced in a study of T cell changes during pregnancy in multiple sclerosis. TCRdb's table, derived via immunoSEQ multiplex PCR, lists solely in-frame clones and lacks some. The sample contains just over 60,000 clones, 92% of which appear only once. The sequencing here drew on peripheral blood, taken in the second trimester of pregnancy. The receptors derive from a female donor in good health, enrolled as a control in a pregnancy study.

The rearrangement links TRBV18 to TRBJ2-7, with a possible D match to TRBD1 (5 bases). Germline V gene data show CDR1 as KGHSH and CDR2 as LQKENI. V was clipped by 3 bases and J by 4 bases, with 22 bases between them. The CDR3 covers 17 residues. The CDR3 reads CASSPSFGAVQRYEQYF. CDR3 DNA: TGTGCCAGCTCACCGAGCTTTGGGGCGGTCCAAAGGTACGAGCAGTACTTC. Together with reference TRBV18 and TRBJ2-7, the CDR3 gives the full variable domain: NAGVMQNPRHLVRRRGQEARLRCSPMKGHSHVYWYRQLPEEGLKFMVYLQKENIIDESGMPKERFSAEFPKEGPSILRIQQVVRGDSAAYFCASSPSFGAVQRYEQYFGPGTRLTVT.

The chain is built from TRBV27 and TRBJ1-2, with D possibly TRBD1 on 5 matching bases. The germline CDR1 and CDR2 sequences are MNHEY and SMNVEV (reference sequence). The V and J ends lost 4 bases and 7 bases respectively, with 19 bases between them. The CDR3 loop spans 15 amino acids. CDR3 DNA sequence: TGTGCCAGCAGTTCCTACGAGCCCCATAGGGGTGGCTACACCTTC. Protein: CASSSYEPHRGGYTF.

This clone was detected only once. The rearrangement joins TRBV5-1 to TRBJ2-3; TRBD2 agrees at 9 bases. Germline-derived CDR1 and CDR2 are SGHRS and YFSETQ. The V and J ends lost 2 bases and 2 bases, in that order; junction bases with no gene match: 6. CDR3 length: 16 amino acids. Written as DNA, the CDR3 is TGCGCCAGCAGCTTAATAGCGGGGGCCAACACAGATACGCAGTATTTT. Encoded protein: CASSLIAGANTDTQYF.

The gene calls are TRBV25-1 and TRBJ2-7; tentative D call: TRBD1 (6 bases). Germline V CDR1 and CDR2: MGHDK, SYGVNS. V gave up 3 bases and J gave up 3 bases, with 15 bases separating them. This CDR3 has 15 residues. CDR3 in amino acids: CASSDLGQNIYEQYF. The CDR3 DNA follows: TGTGCCAGCAGTGACTTAGGACAGAACATCTACGAGCAGTACTTC.

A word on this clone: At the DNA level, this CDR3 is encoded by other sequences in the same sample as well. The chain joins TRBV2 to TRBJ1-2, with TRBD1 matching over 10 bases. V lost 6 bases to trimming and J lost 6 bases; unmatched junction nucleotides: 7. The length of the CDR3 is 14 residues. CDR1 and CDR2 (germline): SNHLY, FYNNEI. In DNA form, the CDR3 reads TGTGCCAGCAGCCTGACAGGGGGCGTCGATGGCTACACCTTC. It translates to CASSLTGGVDGYTF.

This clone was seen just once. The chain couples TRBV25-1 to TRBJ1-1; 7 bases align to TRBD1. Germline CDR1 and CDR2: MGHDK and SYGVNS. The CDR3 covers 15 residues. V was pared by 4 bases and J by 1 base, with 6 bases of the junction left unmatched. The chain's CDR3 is CASSGPGTANTEAFF. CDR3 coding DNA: TGTGCCAGCAGTGGCCCCGGGACAGCGAACACTGAAGCTTTCTTT.

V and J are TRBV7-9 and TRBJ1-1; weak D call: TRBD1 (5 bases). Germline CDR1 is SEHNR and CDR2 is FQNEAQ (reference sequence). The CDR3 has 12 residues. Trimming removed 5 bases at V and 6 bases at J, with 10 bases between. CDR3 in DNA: TGTGCCAGCAGCCCCCCGGGGGCTGAAGCTTTCTTT. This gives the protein CASSPPGAEAFF.

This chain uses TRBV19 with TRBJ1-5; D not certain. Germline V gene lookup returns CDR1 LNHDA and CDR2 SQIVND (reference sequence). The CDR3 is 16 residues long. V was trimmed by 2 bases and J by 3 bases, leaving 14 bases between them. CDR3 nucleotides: TGTGCCAGTAGTATACGGCGAAATACAGTCAATCAGCCCCAGCATTTT. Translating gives CASSIRRNTVNQPQHF.

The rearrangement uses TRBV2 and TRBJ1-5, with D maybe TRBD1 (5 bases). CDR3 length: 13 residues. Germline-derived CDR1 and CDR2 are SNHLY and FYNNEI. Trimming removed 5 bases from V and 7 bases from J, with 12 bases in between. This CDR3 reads CASSWAGDQPQHF. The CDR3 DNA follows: TGTGCCAGCAGTTGGGCGGGGGACCAGCCCCAGCATTTT.

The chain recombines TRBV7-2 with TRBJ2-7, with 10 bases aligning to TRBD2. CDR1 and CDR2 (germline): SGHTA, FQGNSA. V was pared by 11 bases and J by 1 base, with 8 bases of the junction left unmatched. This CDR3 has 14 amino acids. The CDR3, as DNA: TGTGCCTCAGGCACTAGCGGGATTTCCTACGAGCAGTACTTC. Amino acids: CASGTSGISYEQYF.